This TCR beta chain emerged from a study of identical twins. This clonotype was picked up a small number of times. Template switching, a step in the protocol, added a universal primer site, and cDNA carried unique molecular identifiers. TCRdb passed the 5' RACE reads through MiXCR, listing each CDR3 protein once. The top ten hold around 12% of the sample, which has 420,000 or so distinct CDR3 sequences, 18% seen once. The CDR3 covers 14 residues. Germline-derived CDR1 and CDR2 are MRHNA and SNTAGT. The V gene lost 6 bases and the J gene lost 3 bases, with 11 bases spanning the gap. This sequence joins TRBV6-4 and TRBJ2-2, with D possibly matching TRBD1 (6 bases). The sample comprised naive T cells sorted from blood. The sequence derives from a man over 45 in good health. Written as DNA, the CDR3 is TGTGCCAGCAGGCGACAGGCTGACACCGGGGAGCTGTTTTTT. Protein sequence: CASRRQADTGELFF.